This TCR beta chain was identified in a study of regulatory T cells in long-lasting Graves disease. Notes on the study in general: New patients shared fewer public clonotypes (roughly 910) than persistent patients did (around 3,000).

A note on this clonotype: Its target is unknown. A much larger clone is a single base away; this may be a read error.

The time point: persistent/refractory GD, antithyroid drugs over 5 years with positive TRAb. Scientists built the TCR library using RNA that was extracted from PBMCs. CDR1 is MNHNS, CDR2 SASEGT, per germline. CDR3 length: 13 amino acids. Trimming shortened V by 8 bases and J by 3 bases, and 12 bases separated the two germline ends. Sequencing libraries for TCR beta were prepared with iRepertoire HTBI primers and Arm-PCR of CDR3 regions. One entry per CDR3 protein results from TCRdb running MiXCR on the multiplex PCR reads. Among 400,000 to 450,000 distinct CDR3 sequences listed, 20% to 25% were seen once.

This specimen was peripheral blood mononuclear cells (PBMCs), taken when the disease was refractory, from a patient treated with antithyroid drugs. The V and J genes are TRBV6-1 and TRBJ2-3, with D possibly being TRBD1 or TRBD2 (5 bases each). The receptor was derived from a female donor with Graves disease. In DNA form, the CDR3 reads TGTGCCAGCGGGACCTCGGAGACAGATACGCAGTATTTT. This encodes CASGTSETDTQYF.